This TCR beta chain was sequenced for a study of post-analysis software for immune sequencing data. Study-wide results and caveats: In patients, about 5 TRBV segments were more frequent than in controls, with TRBV5-6, TRBV5-1 and TRBV20-1 among them.

V lost 5 bases, J lost 3 bases, and 17 bases lay in between. Germline CDR1 reads SNHLY; CDR2 reads FYNNEI. The CDR3 is made up of 16 amino acids. Every TCR beta cDNA library bore unique molecular identifiers. About half a million cDNA molecules were recovered from an input of about 0.95 to 11 million T cells. TCRdb used MiXCR to reprocess the PCR reads, holding one entry per CDR3 protein. This table holds roughly 410,000 distinct CDR3 sequences, about a third found once. This clonotype showed up just a few times. The antigen remains undetermined. The receptor comes from a girl aged 10 to 17 with multiple sclerosis. The sample comprised blood. The chain uses TRBV2 and TRBJ1-5; D not resolved. The CDR3 coding sequence is TGTGCCAGCAGTTCAGCGGGTACAGAGAACAATCAGCCCCAGCATTTT. The encoded protein is CASSSAGTENNQPQHF.